The 8 T cell receptor beta chains given below trace back to one sample, sequenced in a study of blood T cells in healthy people across ages. The authors ran a second PCR of roughly 6 to 11 cycles using a sample-barcoded 5' primer and a J-beta primer mix. TCRdb processed the 5' RACE reads anew with MiXCR; each CDR3 protein has one entry. The sample has about 970,000 distinct CDR3 sequences, roughly 47% seen once; the top ten hold around a fifth. The sample comprised blood. The receptor set was obtained from a woman aged 55-69 years in good health.

This clonotype came up a few times. The chain has TRBV6-4 and TRBJ2-7; tentatively, D is TRBD2 (5 bases). This CDR3 spans 11 amino acids. V gave up 7 bases and J gave up 3 bases, with 7 bases separating them. CDR1 and CDR2 from the germline V gene are MRHNA and SNTAGT. In DNA form, the CDR3 reads TGTGCCAGCATTCGGGGCTACGAGCAGTACTTC. This gives the protein CASIRGYEQYF.

The chain is built from TRBV6-6 and TRBJ2-5; 14 bases are shared with TRBD2. The J call is doubtful: the DNA matches TRBJ2-7 better. Germline-derived CDR1 and CDR2 are MNHNY and SVGAGI (reference sequence). CDR3 length: 16 residues. The CDR3 here is CASNSNAGTSGSEQYF. CDR3 nucleotide sequence: TGTGCCAGCAACTCTAACGCCGGGACTAGCGGGAGCGAGCAGTACTTC.

The CDR3 DNA sequence: TGTGCCAGCAGTTTCCTAGCGTCCTACGAGCAGTTCTTC. It specifies CASSFLASYEQFF. The chain joins TRBV27 to TRBJ2-1; the D gene is possibly TRBD2 (6 bases). The V end lost 3 bases, the J end lost 10 bases, and 13 bases lay between the germline ends. Germline loops: CDR1 MNHEY, CDR2 SMNVEV (reference sequence). This CDR3 has 13 residues.

This clonotype has just a few counts. The CDR3 sequence is CASSHPTGITETQYF. CDR3 DNA sequence: TGTGCCAGCAGCCACCCGACAGGGATCACAGAGACCCAGTACTTC. The chain uses TRBV7-2 and TRBJ2-5; TRBD1 matches 7 bases. Germline V CDR1 and CDR2: SGHTA, FQGNSA. Unmatched junction bases numbered 10, after V lost 5 bases and J lost 4 bases. This CDR3 spans 15 amino acids.

This chain connects TRBV7-3 to TRBJ2-7, with D possibly matching TRBD1 (7 bases). The germline V and J ends were trimmed by 5 bases and 7 bases, with 18 bases remaining between them. This CDR3 comprises 14 residues. Germline CDR1 and CDR2: SGHTA and FQGTGA. The CDR3 is CASSRGTVNNEQYF. The CDR3 region has the DNA TGTGCCAGCAGCCGCGGGACAGTGAACAATGAGCAGTACTTC.

This clonotype was observed a single time. The junction differs from germline at one of its ends, possibly a read error. The V call is TRBV30, the J call TRBJ1-6; a possible D gene is TRBD1 (5 bases). Germline values: CDR1 GTSNPN, CDR2 SVGIG (reference sequence). The CDR3 is made up of 14 amino acids. This CDR3 is CAWSVEGFSSPIHF. CDR3 DNA sequence: TGTGCCTGGAGTGTCGAGGGGTTTAGTTCACCCATCCACTTT.

The gene calls are TRBV28 and TRBJ2-1; 7 bases match TRBD2. The junction had 10 bases not matched to a gene; V was cut back by 5 bases and J by 9 bases. The CDR3 has 14 amino acids. CDR1 and CDR2 from the germline V gene are MDHEN and SYDVKM. The CDR3 DNA reads TGTGCCAGCAGTCCGGACCCAGCGGGAACTGAGCAGTTCTTC. This codes for CASSPDPAGTEQFF.

The V call is TRBV6-2 or TRBV6-3, the J call TRBJ2-6; the match to TRBD2 covers 13 bases. V lost 7 bases to trimming and J lost 2 bases; unmatched junction nucleotides: 5. This CDR3 is 17 amino acids long. Per germline, CDR1 MNHEY and CDR2 SVGEGT. CDR3 nucleotide sequence: TGTGCCAGCAAATCGACTAGCGGGAGGACTGGGGCCAACGTCCTGACTTTC. Encoded protein: CASKSTSGRTGANVLTF.